This TCR beta chain is from a study of T cell changes during pregnancy in multiple sclerosis (dated by TCRdb to about 2019). Turning to the overall study: The study looked at changes in the T cell repertoire across pregnancy in women with multiple sclerosis.

This clone was recorded only once. Its antigen has not been determined. Per-base qualities were not stored, and no clone one base away is much larger. The library came from the immunoSEQ multiplex PCR assay. This immuneACCESS table, as held by TCRdb, lists in-frame sequences with V and J called but not all clones. Of the missing ones, under half trace to an unresolved V gene in checked studies; the others have no known cause. The sample table shows about 47,000 clones, and approximately 92% are seen once. The ten largest clonotypes hold 8% to 9.5% of the sample. V loses 0 bases at its end and J loses 7 bases; junction bases beyond the gene matches: 4. According to the germline V gene, CDR1 reads LGHNT and CDR2 reads FRNRAP. The cysteine opens and the phenylalanine closes a CDR3 of 15 amino acids. The read is trimmed to its CDR3 DNA, 45 bases read in frame from base 1.

Sample: CD8+ T cells from peripheral blood mononuclear cells, taken in the second trimester of pregnancy. Recombination connected TRBV12-5 to TRBJ2-7; TRBD1 fits 12 bases in the junction. The sequence was collected from a female donor with multiple sclerosis, enrolled in a pregnancy study. The CDR3 loop reads CASGLVGDRGQEQYF. The sequenced DNA: TGTGCTAGTGGTTTGGTAGGGGACAGGGGGCAAGAGCAGTACTTC.